A single sample is the source of the 4 T cell receptor beta chains below, sequenced in a study of immune evolution from preneoplasia to lung adenocarcinoma. The data were produced by immunoSEQ multiplex PCR, yet TCRdb's version contains in-frame clones alone and is incomplete. Found here are more than 6,500 clones, around 81% of them singletons; the top ten hold approximately 7.7%. The sequencing input was FFPE adjacent normal lung tissue. The receptors stem from an older person with lung adenocarcinoma.

V and J are TRBV27 and TRBJ1-4, with 10 bases matching TRBD1. Trimming removed 6 bases from V and 6 bases from J; junction bases left unmatched: 4. Germline V lookup: CDR1 MNHEY, CDR2 SMNVEV (reference sequence). CDR3 length equals 14 residues. This chain's CDR3 is CASSPGTGDEKLFF. CDR3 nucleotides: TGTGCCAGCAGCCCCGGGACAGGGGATGAAAAACTGTTTTTT.

In this sample, this clone is large (0.1 to 1%). The chain carries TRBV29-1 and TRBJ2-1; 14 nucleotides agree with TRBD2. The CDR3 is 14 amino acids. CDR1 is SQVTM and CDR2 is ANQGSEA in the germline V gene. Unmatched junction bases numbered 8, after V lost 8 bases and J lost 8 bases. CDR3 sequence: CSSFGTSGSDEQFF. In DNA form, the CDR3 reads TGCAGCTCTTTTGGGACTAGCGGGAGCGATGAGCAGTTCTTC.

The gene calls are TRBV7-6 and TRBJ2-3, with 8 bases identical to TRBD1. V lost 1 base, J lost 6 bases, and 6 bases stayed unmatched. The CDR3 spans 15 residues. Germline values: CDR1 SGHVS, CDR2 FNYEAQ. This chain's CDR3 is CASSLGQGAGDTQYF. The CDR3 DNA reads as TGTGCCAGCAGCTTAGGGCAGGGGGCAGGGGATACGCAGTATTTT.

V gene TRBV6-5 combines with J gene TRBJ2-3, with TRBD1 matching over 7 bases. CDR3 length: 15 residues. In germline, CDR1 is MNHEY, CDR2 SVGAGI. With V trimmed by 6 bases and J by 0 bases, 6 bases remained unmatched. CDR3 in DNA: TGTGCCAGCAGGAGACAGGGAAGGAGCACAGATACGCAGTATTTT. Amino acid sequence: CASRRQGRSTDTQYF.